Below are 11 T cell receptor beta chains sequenced from a single sample in a study of blood T cell repertoires in COVID-19. Sequenced by immunoSEQ multiplex PCR; TCRdb stores in-frame clones only, minus some. This table holds about 100,000 clones, 70% to 80% found once. The sample was peripheral blood. The origin of the receptors is a woman in her sixties or seventies with acute or convalescent COVID-19.

The chain couples TRBV6-1 to TRBJ2-3, with D possibly TRBD2 on 5 matching bases. The germline V gene encodes CDR1 MNHNS and CDR2 SASEGT. Trimming left V 0 bases short and J 4 bases short, with 17 bases between. The CDR3 loop spans 17 amino acids. For the CDR3, the DNA is TGTGCCAGCAGTGAAGCGAGGGCCCCAAGCCCATCAGATACGCAGTATTTT. Protein sequence: CASSEARAPSPSDTQYF.

The chain links TRBV19 to TRBJ2-2, with D unresolved. This CDR3 has 14 amino acids. Between the trimmed V and J ends, which lost 3 bases and 1 base, there was a span of 6 bases. In germline, CDR1 is LNHDA, CDR2 SQIVND (reference sequence). For the CDR3, the DNA is TGTGCCAGTAGTATCTCCGGGAACACCGGGGAGCTGTTTTTT. It specifies CASSISGNTGELFF.

This clone was observed a handful of times. The rearrangement links TRBV7-2 to TRBJ1-3, with D possibly TRBD1 on 5 matching bases. Looked up from germline, CDR1 is SGHTA and CDR2 is FQGNSA. Trimming removed 1 base at V and 1 base at J, with 14 bases between. CDR3 length equals 17 residues. The CDR3 loop reads CASSLGPPGGSGNTIYF. The CDR3, as DNA: TGTGCCAGCAGCTTAGGCCCCCCCGGGGGGTCTGGAAACACCATATATTTT.

The CDR3 bases are TGCAGCGTTGCGCCGGGGACTGAAGCTTTCTTT. This codes for CSVAPGTEAFF. The V and J genes are TRBV29-1 and TRBJ1-1; no firm D call. V gave up 4 bases and J gave up 5 bases, with 8 bases separating them. The CDR3 covers 11 residues. In germline, CDR1 is SQVTM, CDR2 ANQGSEA.

This clone was detected only once. V usage is TRBV12-3 or TRBV12-4 and J usage is TRBJ1-4; D is possibly TRBD1 (6 bases). The CDR3 is 12 residues long. V was trimmed by 3 bases and J by 8 bases, leaving 7 bases between them. This CDR3 is CASSFGTEKLFF. In DNA, the CDR3 is TGTGCCAGCAGTTTTGGGACAGAAAAACTGTTTTTT.

Only one count was recorded for this clone. V is TRBV5-1 and J is TRBJ2-3, with D perhaps TRBD2 (5 bases). Germline CDR1 reads SGHRS; CDR2 reads YFSETQ. The CDR3 consists of 16 residues. With 0 bases removed from V and 1 base from J, the gap between germline ends came to 12 bases. The CDR3 loop reads CASSLAPGSGTDTQYF. As DNA, the CDR3 is TGCGCCAGCAGCTTGGCCCCGGGTAGCGGCACAGATACGCAGTATTTT. Full variable domain (outside the CDR3, taken from reference TRBV5-1 and TRBJ2-3): KAGVTQTPRYLIKTRGQQVTLSCSPISGHRSVSWYQQTPGQGLQFLFEYFSETQRNKGNFPGRFSGRQFSNSRSEMNVSTLELGDSALYLCASSLAPGSGTDTQYFGPGTRLTVL.

J is TRBJ1-4 and V is TRBV10-2, with D unresolved. CDR1 and CDR2 (germline): WSHSY, SAAADI. The CDR3 has 13 residues. V lost 2 bases to trimming and J lost 8 bases, with 9 bases between them. The chain's CDR3 is CASSEQVEEKLFF. CDR3 bases: TGCGCCAGCAGTGAGCAGGTCGAGGAAAAACTGTTTTTT.

The rearrangement uses TRBV2 and TRBJ1-1; 8 bases align to TRBD1. This CDR3 spans 15 amino acids. Germline loops: CDR1 SNHLY, CDR2 FYNNEI. Trimming at V came to 6 bases and at J to 3 bases, leaving 9 bases not matched to a gene. CDR3 DNA sequence: TGTGCCAGCAGAGAGAGGACAGGGCCGGACACTGAAGCTTTCTTT. Protein sequence: CASRERTGPDTEAFF. Using reference TRBV2 and TRBJ1-1 for the parts outside the CDR3, the full variable domain is EPEVTQTPSHQVTQMGQEVILRCVPISNHLYFYWYRQILGQKVEFLVSFYNNEISEKSEIFDDQFSVERPDGSNFTLKIRSTKLEDSAMYFCASRERTGPDTEAFFGQGTRLTVV.

This clone has a handful of counts. V gene TRBV4-1 combines with J gene TRBJ1-1, with 7 bases matching TRBD1. Germline assignment: CDR1 MGHRA and CDR2 YSYEKL. The CDR3 runs 13 residues. The V and J ends lost 1 base and 5 bases, in that order; junction bases with no gene match: 1. CDR3 protein: CASSQAQGTEAFF. DNA for the CDR3: TGCGCCAGCAGCCAAGCACAGGGGACTGAAGCTTTCTTT.

This clone was recorded many times. This chain connects TRBV19 to TRBJ1-2; possibly TRBD1 for D (6 bases). This CDR3 has 14 residues. V was pared by 5 bases and J by 3 bases, with 13 bases between. CDR1 LNHDA and CDR2 SQIVND come from the germline V gene (reference sequence). The DNA for the CDR3 is TGTGCCAGTAGTTCCTCCTACAGGGACTATGGCTACACCTTC. Its protein is CASSSSYRDYGYTF.

This clone appeared a few times. V and J are TRBV19 and TRBJ2-2; D perhaps matches TRBD2 (6 bases). The germline gives CDR1 LNHDA, CDR2 SQIVND (reference sequence). The CDR3 extends over 14 amino acids. Trimming removed 9 bases from V and 4 bases from J, with 15 bases in between. CDR3 region: CASLRREVTGELFF. The CDR3 coding sequence is TGTGCCAGCCTACGGAGGGAGGTCACCGGGGAGCTGTTTTTT.